This passage covers 3 T cell receptor beta chains from one sample sequenced in a study of cytomegalovirus exposure and HLA in healthy donors (dated by TCRdb to 2017 to 2019). Library prep was done by the immunoSEQ multiplex PCR assay. The multiplex PCR relied on a mix of 60 forward primers for TCR Vbeta segments and 13 reverse primers for TCR Jbeta segments. Held by TCRdb, this immuneACCESS table contains in-frame sequences only and omits some clones. Under half of the omission traces to an unresolved V gene where checked; the cause of the rest is unknown. The sample yields about 190,000 clones; 80% were counted once. The ten largest make up about 0.7% of the sample. The sample comprised PBMCs. The receptors shown here come from a boy between 5 and 17 years old in good health and CMV-seronegative.

J is TRBJ2-2 and V is TRBV2; D is possibly TRBD1 (5 bases). Germline CDR1 and CDR2: SNHLY and FYNNEI. This CDR3 is 15 amino acids long. The V end was cut by 4 bases, the J end by 0 bases, with 9 bases between. The CDR3 spells CASSVRQSNTGELFF. The CDR3 nucleotides are TGTGCCAGCAGTGTTAGACAGTCGAACACCGGGGAGCTGTTTTTT.

V and J are TRBV5-1 and TRBJ1-5; D possibly corresponds to TRBD1 (6 bases). Trimming shortened V by 0 bases and J by 7 bases, and 8 bases separated the two germline ends. Germline V lookup: CDR1 SGHRS, CDR2 YFSETQ. CDR3 size: 13 residues. DNA of the CDR3: TGCGCCAGCAGCTTGGAGGGACAACAGCCCCAGCATTTT. Protein product: CASSLEGQQPQHF.

The chain couples TRBV6-6 to TRBJ2-7; 10 bases agree with TRBD1. V was pared by 6 bases and J by 6 bases, with 11 bases of the junction left unmatched. Germline V lookup: CDR1 MNHNY, CDR2 SVGAGI (reference sequence). The CDR3 consists of 15 residues. This CDR3 is CASSVNRDRGGEQYF. CDR3 DNA sequence: TGTGCCAGCAGCGTTAACCGGGACAGGGGCGGCGAGCAGTACTTC.